This TCR beta chain is from a study of CD8 T cells in ankylosing spondylitis. Scientists made TCR beta libraries using quantitative 5'-RACE with molecular barcodes. One entry per CDR3 protein results from TCRdb running MiXCR on the 5' RACE reads. Of under 250,000 distinct CDR3 sequences listed, roughly 10% are singletons. Trimming cost V 2 bases and J 6 bases, with 14 bases left between them. The V gene's germline CDR1 is SGHTA and CDR2 FQGTGA. CDR3 size: 15 residues. On this clonotype: Its antigen is still unknown.

Study-level findings and limits: Disease-linked clones reportedly concentrated significantly in matched ankylosing spondylitis synovial fluid. Existing reports had already noted some motif variants in reactive arthritis synovial fluid and blood.

This sequence was found in a male donor with ankylosing spondylitis or in good health (not recorded which). The chain has TRBV7-3 and TRBJ1-5; unclear D gene. The sequenced sample consisted of blood, either unsorted or a sorted T cell fraction (not recorded which). The CDR3 loop is CASSLGHGKGQPQHF. Here the CDR3 DNA reads TGTGCCAGCAGCTTAGGCCACGGGAAGGGTCAGCCCCAGCATTTT.